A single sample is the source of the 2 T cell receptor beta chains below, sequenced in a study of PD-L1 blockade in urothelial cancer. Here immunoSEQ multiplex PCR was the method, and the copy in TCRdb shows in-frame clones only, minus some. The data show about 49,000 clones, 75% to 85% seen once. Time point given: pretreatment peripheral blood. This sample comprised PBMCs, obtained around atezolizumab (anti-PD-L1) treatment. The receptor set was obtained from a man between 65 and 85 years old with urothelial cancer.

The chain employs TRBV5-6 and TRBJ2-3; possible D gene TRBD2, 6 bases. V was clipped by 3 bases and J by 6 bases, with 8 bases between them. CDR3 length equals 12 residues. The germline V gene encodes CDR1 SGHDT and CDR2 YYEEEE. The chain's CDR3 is CASSSGEDTQYF. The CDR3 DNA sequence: TGTGCCAGCAGCTCGGGGGAGGATACGCAGTATTTT.

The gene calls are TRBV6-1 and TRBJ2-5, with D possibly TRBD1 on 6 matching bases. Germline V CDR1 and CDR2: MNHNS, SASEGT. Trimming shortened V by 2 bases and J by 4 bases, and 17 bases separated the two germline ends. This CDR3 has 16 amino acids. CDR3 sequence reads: CASSEPITGWRETQYF. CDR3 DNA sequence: TGTGCCAGCAGTGAACCTATAACAGGGTGGCGAGAGACCCAGTACTTC.